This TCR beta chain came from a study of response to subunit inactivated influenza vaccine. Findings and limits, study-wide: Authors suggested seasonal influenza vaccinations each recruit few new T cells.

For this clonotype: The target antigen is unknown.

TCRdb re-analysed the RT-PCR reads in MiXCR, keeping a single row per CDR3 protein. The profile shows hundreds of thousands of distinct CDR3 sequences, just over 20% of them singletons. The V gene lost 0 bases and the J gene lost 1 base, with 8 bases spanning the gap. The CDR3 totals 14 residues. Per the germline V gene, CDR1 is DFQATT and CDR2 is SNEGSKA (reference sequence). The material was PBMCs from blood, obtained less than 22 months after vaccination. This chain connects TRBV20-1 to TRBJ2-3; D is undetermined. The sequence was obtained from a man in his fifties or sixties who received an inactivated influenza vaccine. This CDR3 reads CSARDVPGTDTQYF. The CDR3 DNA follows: TGCAGTGCTAGAGACGTCCCAGGCACAGATACGCAGTATTTT.